This is a list of T cell receptor beta chains from one sample in a study of T-cell memory formation after mild COVID-19. TCRdb re-analysed the 5' RACE reads in MiXCR, keeping a single row per CDR3 protein. Of about 150,000 distinct CDR3 sequences in the sample, about 14% were seen once. The sequenced sample consisted of PBMCs or a T cell subset sorted from them (not recorded which). Every receptor here comes from an adult woman who had mild COVID-19 (a few samples of this study predate the infection). Cell type and time point are not known. The CDR3 runs from the conserved cysteine through the conserved F or W. D genes are given only for firm matches. For some rows the clone size is stated as once, few or many, or as a class when expanded; others skip it.

>TRBD2|TRBV24-1|-|TRBJ2-1
CATSDSERPGLVNEQFF
TGTGCCACCAGTGACTCGGAACGGCCGGGACTAGTGAATGAGCAGTTCTTC
>-|TRBV7-8|-|TRBJ2-2
CASSYATGELFF
TGTGCCAGCAGCTACGCCACCGGGGAGCTGTTTTTT
>TRBD2|TRBV24-1|-|TRBJ2-1
CATSEGASGGDEQFF
TGTGCCACCAGTGAGGGCGCTAGCGGGGGGGATGAGCAGTTCTTC
>TRBD1|TRBV12-3/TRBV12-4|few|TRBJ2-1
CASTGDRGTYNEQFF
TGTGCCAGCACCGGAGACAGGGGGACCTACAATGAGCAGTTCTTC
>TRBD2|TRBV19|-|TRBJ2-1
CASSIRGTSGTYNEQFF
TGTGCCAGTAGTATACGAGGGACTAGCGGAACCTACAATGAGCAGTTCTTC
>-|TRBV9|few|TRBJ2-7
CASSQSPGSNYEQYF
TGTGCCAGCAGCCAGAGCCCCGGGAGTAACTACGAGCAGTACTTC
>-|TRBV12-3/TRBV12-4|few|TRBJ2-2
CASRGLSNTGELFF
TGTGCCAGCAGGGGGCTTTCGAACACCGGGGAGCTGTTTTTT
>-|TRBV20-1|once|TRBJ2-3
CSALSGSTDTQYF
TGCAGTGCTTTGAGCGGAAGCACAGATACGCAGTATTTT
>TRBD2|TRBV18|many|TRBJ2-1
CASSPQAGGSYNEQFF
TGTGCCAGCTCACCCCAAGCGGGAGGCTCCTACAATGAGCAGTTCTTC
>-|TRBV12-3/TRBV12-4|-|TRBJ1-1
CASSSPSSGQTEAFF
TGTGCCAGCAGTTCCCCAAGCTCGGGGCAGACTGAAGCTTTCTTT
>-|TRBV7-3|-|TRBJ2-3
CASSPHGEGTDTQYF
TGTGCCAGCAGCCCCCACGGGGAAGGCACAGATACGCAGTATTTT
>TRBD1|TRBV29-1|-|TRBJ1-1
CSVEGDRGNTEAFF
TGCAGCGTTGAGGGGGACAGGGGTAACACTGAAGCTTTCTTT
>-|TRBV6-6|few|TRBJ2-2
CASSYPSGLLTGELFF
TGTGCCAGCAGTTACCCCTCGGGACTCTTAACCGGGGAGCTGTTTTTT
>-|TRBV5-1|-|TRBJ2-7
CASSFGGWSSYEQYF
TGCGCCAGCAGCTTCGGCGGATGGAGCTCCTACGAGCAGTACTTC
>-|TRBV7-6|few|TRBJ2-7
CASSSSAIDEQYF
TGTGCCAGCAGCTCAAGCGCTATCGATGAGCAGTACTTC
>-|TRBV16|few|TRBJ2-7
CASSQYPPGETTYEQYF
TGTGCCAGCAGCCAATACCCCCCCGGGGAGACTACCTACGAGCAGTACTTC
>-|TRBV6-6|-|TRBJ2-7
CASSYPPPSGGHEQYF
TGTGCCAGCAGTTACCCCCCCCCTAGTGGGGGGCACGAGCAGTACTTC
>TRBD2|TRBV7-6|few|TRBJ2-2
CASSLAKLAASNTGELFF
TGTGCCAGCAGCTTAGCGAAACTAGCGGCTTCGAACACCGGGGAGCTGTTTTTT
>TRBD2|TRBV7-3|-|TRBJ2-3
CASSLTLAGGPADTQYF
TGTGCCAGCAGCTTAACGTTGGCGGGAGGGCCCGCAGATACGCAGTATTTT
>-|TRBV7-8|few|TRBJ2-1
CASRQTWNPSSYNEQFF
TGTGCCAGCAGGCAGACTTGGAACCCCAGCTCCTACAATGAGCAGTTCTTC
>-|TRBV14|few|TRBJ2-7
CASSGPSRGSYEQYF
TGTGCCAGCAGCGGTCCTTCTCGCGGTTCCTACGAGCAGTACTTC
>-|TRBV4-1|few|TRBJ1-4
CASSPRGKGSNEKLFF
TGCGCCAGCAGCCCCCGGGGTAAAGGTTCCAATGAAAAACTGTTTTTT
>-|TRBV29-1|few|TRBJ2-5
CSVELDESETQYF
TGCAGCGTCGAGTTGGACGAGTCGGAGACCCAGTACTTC
>-|TRBV5-1|few|TRBJ1-1
CASSLVIMNTEAFF
TGCGCCAGCAGCTTGGTTATTATGAACACTGAAGCTTTCTTT
>TRBD1|TRBV10-3|-|TRBJ2-7
CAIRLGGTGNPEQYF
TGTGCCATCAGGTTGGGCGGGACAGGGAACCCCGAGCAGTACTTC
>-|TRBV9|many|TRBJ2-1
CASSPQGNEQFF
TGTGCCAGCAGCCCCCAGGGCAATGAGCAGTTCTTC
>TRBD2|TRBV5-4|many|TRBJ2-5
CASSKAGVNTQYF
TGTGCCAGCAGTAAAGCGGGAGTGAATACCCAGTACTTC
>-|TRBV18|few|TRBJ1-1
CASSPSAGGTEAFF
TGTGCCAGCTCACCGTCGGCCGGGGGCACTGAAGCTTTCTTT
>-|TRBV6-5|few|TRBJ2-7
CASSVGPGSYEQYF
TGTGCCAGCAGTGTTGGTCCAGGGAGCTACGAGCAGTACTTC